The 9 T cell receptor beta chains in this list originate from one sample, sequenced in a study of blood T cell repertoires in COVID-19. TCRdb keeps only in-frame clones here, not all; method: immunoSEQ multiplex PCR. Of approximately 210,000 clones listed, 80% to 90% are singletons. The sequenced sample was PBMCs or T cells enriched from blood (not recorded which). The receptors come from a woman in her forties or fifties with acute COVID-19.

This rearrangement joins TRBV6-4 to TRBJ2-1; TRBD2 aligns across 12 bases. Germline V gene data show CDR1 as MRHNA and CDR2 as SNTAGT. The CDR3 has 15 amino acids. Trimming took 5 bases from V and 5 from J; bases not matched to a gene: 4. The CDR3 DNA follows: TGTGCCAGCAGTCCTAGCGGGGGGGCAGACAATGAGCAGTTCTTC. As protein: CASSPSGGADNEQFF.

The chain joins TRBV27 to TRBJ2-2; the D gene is possibly TRBD1 (6 bases). Germline V gene lookup returns CDR1 MNHEY and CDR2 SMNVEV (reference sequence). CDR3 length: 15 amino acids. The V and J ends lost 8 bases and 4 bases respectively, with 17 bases between them. The CDR3 reads CASGPGVRITGELFF. The CDR3 coding sequence is TGTGCCAGCGGCCCAGGGGTTCGTATCACCGGGGAGCTGTTTTTT.

CDR3 loop: CASSIVPLNIQYF. The CDR3 DNA reads as TGTGCCAGTAGTATTGTCCCTTTAAACATTCAGTACTTC. This chain uses TRBV19 with TRBJ2-4; D is ambiguous. There are 13 residues in the CDR3. Between the trimmed V and J ends, which lost 3 bases and 6 bases, there was a span of 9 bases. CDR1 LNHDA and CDR2 SQIVND come from the germline V gene (reference sequence).

The J gene is TRBJ2-3, the V gene TRBV5-1, with 7 nucleotides matching TRBD2. CDR1 is SGHRS, CDR2 YFSETQ, per germline. The CDR3 covers 15 residues. Losses at the gene ends were 4 bases for V and 4 bases for J; bases not matched to a gene: 9. CDR3 sequence: CASSAGRAGPDTQYF. The CDR3 DNA follows: TGCGCCAGCAGCGCGGGGAGGGCCGGCCCAGATACGCAGTATTTT.

V usage is TRBV30 and J usage is TRBJ2-1; D is ambiguous. V was trimmed by 0 bases and J by 4 bases, leaving 7 bases between them. Per the germline V gene, CDR1 is GTSNPN and CDR2 is SVGIG (reference sequence). This CDR3 is built from 13 residues. CDR3 nucleotide sequence: TGTGCCTGGAGTGTATCAGATTACAATGAGCAGTTCTTC. Its protein is CAWSVSDYNEQFF.

The chain carries TRBV5-1 and TRBJ2-1, with 9 bases lining up with TRBD2. CDR3 length equals 15 residues. Per the germline V gene, CDR1 is SGHRS and CDR2 is YFSETQ. V trimming: 2 bases; J trimming: 2 bases; junction bases outside the gene matches: 2. CDR3 residues: CASSLGLATYNEQFF. Written as DNA, the CDR3 is TGCGCCAGCAGCTTAGGACTAGCGACCTACAATGAGCAGTTCTTC.

This clone was seen a few times. The chain links TRBV27 to TRBJ1-5, with 11 bases fitting TRBD1. Germline V gives CDR1 MNHEY, CDR2 SMNVEV (reference sequence). With 4 bases clipped from V and 1 base from J, the junction kept 6 bases outside the gene matches. The CDR3 length is 17 residues. CDR3 nucleotide sequence: TGTGCCAGCAGTTCCGGACAGGGGGCGGCGAGCAATCAGCCCCAGCATTTT. Amino acid sequence: CASSSGQGAASNQPQHF.

The gene calls are TRBV27 and TRBJ1-5; possibly TRBD1 for D (5 bases). Trimming left V 1 base short and J 7 bases short, with 20 bases between. The CDR3 length is 17 residues. Per the germline V gene, CDR1 is MNHEY and CDR2 is SMNVEV (reference sequence). The CDR3, as DNA: TGTGCCAGCAGTTTATATTGGGGTCGGGGGGAGCGCCAGCCCCAGCATTTT. Translated, it gives CASSLYWGRGERQPQHF.

V is TRBV27 and J is TRBJ2-2, with 9 bases lining up with TRBD2. This CDR3 has 16 amino acids. The germline V gene has CDR1 MNHEY and CDR2 SMNVEV (reference sequence). Unmatched junction bases numbered 5, after V lost 4 bases and J lost 2 bases. The DNA for the CDR3 is TGTGCCAGCAGTTGGCTAGCGGGGATAAACACCGGGGAGCTGTTTTTT. It yields the protein CASSWLAGINTGELFF.